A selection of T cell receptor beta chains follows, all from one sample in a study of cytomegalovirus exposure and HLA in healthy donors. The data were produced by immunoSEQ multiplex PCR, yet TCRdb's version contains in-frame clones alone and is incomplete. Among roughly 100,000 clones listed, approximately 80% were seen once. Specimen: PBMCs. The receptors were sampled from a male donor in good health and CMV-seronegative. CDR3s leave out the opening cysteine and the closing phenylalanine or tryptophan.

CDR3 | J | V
ASSGWGQGDGEQY | TRBJ2-7 | TRBV2
ASSQVYRGDYGYT | TRBJ1-2 | TRBV4-3
ASSPLSSGRAFNEQF | TRBJ2-1 | TRBV18
ASSQEGQGGTQY | TRBJ2-5 | TRBV4-3
ASSFTLAGVHEQY | TRBJ2-7 | TRBV7-2
ASSQGVGVTGANVLT | TRBJ2-6 | TRBV4-3
ASSLSPRWTGGGNTIY | TRBJ1-3 | TRBV7-8
ASSESGAQASKQF | TRBJ2-1 | TRBV9
ASSYEGGSRNEQF | TRBJ2-1 | TRBV6-5
ASSPTGGNYEQY | TRBJ2-7 | TRBV7-2
AISEPGLAVSTDTQY | TRBJ2-3 | TRBV10-3
ASSLGLAGGPSETQY | TRBJ2-5 | TRBV7-9
ASSLLAGAGGKTQY | TRBJ2-5 | TRBV5-6
ASSLAGQGPYEQY | TRBJ2-7 | TRBV5-1
ASSVELAGYNEQF | TRBJ2-1 | TRBV9
ASSSTGTSGLLRQF | TRBJ2-1 | TRBV5-1
ASTRQVTTNYGYT | TRBJ1-2 | TRBV9
ASRRGLQTYEQY | TRBJ2-7 | TRBV13
ASSQARRNEQY | TRBJ2-7 | TRBV4-3
ASSQGGFYGYT | TRBJ1-2 | TRBV4-3
ASSSGLTNEKLF | TRBJ1-4 | TRBV7-9
ASSLSGGELF | TRBJ2-2 | TRBV28
ASSLGTSGTTDTQY | TRBJ2-3 | TRBV9
ASSTPLAPTYEQY | TRBJ2-7 | TRBV7-2
ASGLVRGGSPAEQY | TRBJ2-7 | TRBV12-5
ASSVGGGRGPYEQY | TRBJ2-7 | TRBV9
ASSETSPGEKLF | TRBJ1-4 | TRBV10-2
ASSPEARGNEQF | TRBJ2-1 | TRBV5-6
ASSQEPTTYEQY | - | TRBV4-3
ASSLERSEMDYEQY | TRBJ2-7 | TRBV7-9
ASSMGTGQGTF | TRBJ2-1 | TRBV19
ASHQVAGSTDTQY | TRBJ2-3 | TRBV6-5
ASINQRGIYNEQF | TRBJ2-1 | TRBV28
ASSWTSGSQETQY | TRBJ2-5 | TRBV9
ASRSPTDVDTQY | TRBJ2-3 | TRBV27
AWRRDGQSQH | TRBJ1-5 | TRBV30
ASRRAGETQY | TRBJ2-5 | TRBV6-5
ASRKGRLAPYNEQF | TRBJ2-1 | TRBV28
ASSLGLSQGVSGANVLT | TRBJ2-6 | TRBV5-1
ASSLTSSEIYEQY | - | TRBV11-2
ASSWDIPGELF | TRBJ2-2 | TRBV7-9
ASSIQGGTDTQY | TRBJ2-3 | TRBV19
AIRGTRYEQY | - | TRBV10-3
ASSTTGISETQY | TRBJ2-5 | TRBV7-8
AWSATVGGGYT | TRBJ1-2 | TRBV30
ASSFGGISTDTQY | TRBJ2-3 | TRBV10-2
ASSVHLNYGYT | TRBJ1-2 | TRBV9
ASSSVAGITDTQY | TRBJ2-3 | TRBV5-1
ASSARTSLNTEAF | TRBJ1-1 | TRBV7-2
ASGFHRGASNEKLF | TRBJ1-4 | TRBV25-1
ASSGEVVRELF | TRBJ2-2 | TRBV7-9
ASSPQSGTYGYT | TRBJ1-2 | TRBV7-2
ATSREPGASGLETQY | TRBJ2-5 | TRBV15
ASILGIRGGDYNEQF | TRBJ2-1 | TRBV7-9